These 28 T cell receptor beta chains share one sample of origin, sequenced in a study of blood T cell repertoires in COVID-19. Sequencing was performed with immunoSEQ multiplex PCR; in TCRdb, only in-frame clones are kept and a portion is missing. The sample holds more than 100,000 clones; about 85% are singletons and the top ten take 11%. Sequencing input: peripheral blood. The receptor set was obtained from a man aged 80 or over with acute or convalescent COVID-19.

This clone was counted a single time. The V call is TRBV10-2, the J call TRBJ2-3; TRBD2 is a possible D gene (5 bases). Germline CDR1 is WSHSY and CDR2 is SAAADI. V lost 4 bases to trimming and J lost 4 bases, with 9 bases between them. The CDR3 is 13 residues long. CDR3 sequence reads: CASSGRSSDTQYF. In DNA form, the CDR3 reads TGCGCCAGCAGTGGGAGGAGTTCAGATACGCAGTATTTT.

V gene TRBV5-1 combines with J gene TRBJ2-6; 11 nucleotides line up with TRBD1. CDR1 is SGHRS and CDR2 is YFSETQ in the germline V gene. There are 16 residues in the CDR3. The ends lost 4 bases at V and 4 bases at J; junction bases unmatched: 4. The DNA for the CDR3 is TGCGCCAGCAGCCAAGGACAGGGGGCCGGGGCCAACGTCCTGACTTTC. Translating it yields CASSQGQGAGANVLTF.

The V and J genes are TRBV5-1 and TRBJ2-7; TRBD1 matches 8 bases. J was trimmed by 2 bases and V by 0 bases; bases with no gene match: 4. The germline gives CDR1 SGHRS, CDR2 YFSETQ. The CDR3 runs to 15 residues. CDR3 nucleotide sequence: TGCGCCAGCAGCTTGGCGCCGGGACAGGCCTACGAGCAGTACTTC. This codes for CASSLAPGQAYEQYF.

The J gene is TRBJ1-4, the V gene TRBV7-9; 7 bases map to TRBD1. V lost 0 bases and J lost 8; bases outside the gene matches: 3. Germline V gene lookup returns CDR1 SEHNR and CDR2 FQNEAQ (reference sequence). This CDR3 contains 14 residues. CDR3: CASSLADRVEKLFF. The DNA of the CDR3 is TGTGCCAGCAGCTTAGCCGACAGGGTCGAAAAACTGTTTTTT.

This rearrangement joins TRBV6-5 to TRBJ2-1, with no clear D. This CDR3 spans 11 amino acids. Germline CDR1 and CDR2: MNHEY and SVGAGI. V lost 7 bases, J lost 4 bases, and 5 bases lay in between. CDR3 coding DNA: TGTGCCAGCAAAGAGTACAATGAGCAGTTCTTC. This sequence encodes CASKEYNEQFF.

V gene TRBV10-3 combines with J gene TRBJ2-7, with TRBD1 as a possible D gene (6 bases). CDR1 ENHRY and CDR2 SYGVKD come from the germline V gene. There are 14 residues in the CDR3. V was pared by 0 bases and J by 2 bases, with 8 bases between. The CDR3 DNA reads TGTGCCATCAGTGAGTCCCGGGACACCTACGAGCAGTACTTC. This sequence encodes CAISESRDTYEQYF.

This clone appeared a few times. The genes are TRBV28 and TRBJ1-5; D is unclear. CDR1 is MDHEN and CDR2 is SYDVKM in the germline V gene. The V end was cut by 2 bases, the J end by 0 bases, with 5 bases between. This CDR3 contains 14 residues. The CDR3, as DNA: TGTGCCAGCAGTTTACCACTTAGCAATCAGCCCCAGCATTTT. It codes for CASSLPLSNQPQHF.

The chain employs TRBV6-5 and TRBJ2-2; 8 positions match TRBD1. The CDR3 has 14 residues. Trimming cost V 10 bases and J 2 bases; bases outside gene matches: 6. CDR1 and CDR2 from the germline V gene are MNHEY and SVGAGI. The DNA for the CDR3 is TGTGCCATATGGACAGGGATAAACACCGGGGAGCTGTTTTTT. Encoded protein: CAIWTGINTGELFF.

This clone has a single count. The chain combines TRBV4-1 with TRBJ1-3; TRBD1 might be the D (5 bases). The germline CDR1 and CDR2 sequences are MGHRA and YSYEKL. The germline V and J ends were trimmed by 1 base and 4 bases, with 11 bases remaining between them. The CDR3 runs 15 residues. CDR3 loop: CASSQAQGSGNTIYF. The CDR3 bases are TGCGCCAGCAGCCAAGCCCAGGGATCAGGAAACACCATATATTTT.

V and J are TRBV6-5 and TRBJ2-3; 8 bases line up with TRBD2. V was pared by 7 bases and J by 4 bases, with 7 bases of the junction left unmatched. Germline V gene data show CDR1 as MNHEY and CDR2 as SVGAGI. The length of the CDR3 is 14 residues. The CDR3 reads CASIPGGGADTQYF. The CDR3 DNA follows: TGTGCCAGCATCCCCGGGGGGGGTGCAGATACGCAGTATTTT.

V and J are TRBV7-2 and TRBJ2-5; 8 bases match TRBD1. The CDR3 runs 13 residues. The germline gives CDR1 SGHTA, CDR2 FQGNSA. Trimming removed 9 bases from V and 13 bases from J; junction bases left unmatched: 16. CDR3 sequence reads: CASSRDRGVTGYF. CDR3 DNA: TGTGCCAGTAGCCGAGACAGGGGCGTAACAGGGTACTTC. The full variable domain, completed using reference TRBV7-2 and TRBJ2-5, is GAGVSQSPSNKVTEKGKDVELRCDPISGHTALYWYRQSLGQGLEFLIYFQGNSAPDKSGLPSDRFSAERTGGSVSTLTIQRTQQEDSAVYLCASSRDRGVTGYFGPGTRLLVL.

The V and J genes are TRBV5-1 and TRBJ2-2; the match to TRBD1 covers 8 bases. V was pared by 0 bases and J by 6 bases, with 7 bases of the junction left unmatched. The CDR3 totals 16 residues. CDR1 is SGHRS and CDR2 is YFSETQ in the germline V gene. CDR3 amino acids: CASSLEGTGGAGELFF. DNA of the CDR3: TGCGCCAGCAGCTTGGAAGGGACAGGAGGAGCCGGGGAGCTGTTTTTT.

The chain links TRBV18 to TRBJ1-3; D is possibly TRBD1 (6 bases). V lost 1 base and J lost 4, with 11 bases in between. CDR3 length: 15 amino acids. Germline V gene sequence: CDR1 KGHSH, CDR2 LQKENI. The CDR3 DNA is TGTGCCAGCTCACCACTAAACAGGGCAGGAAACACCATATATTTT. This translates into CASSPLNRAGNTIYF.

There are a few counts of this clone. In DNA, the CDR3 is TGTGCCAGTAGTAGACAGGTCTCTGGGGCCAACGTCCTGACTTTC. It codes for CASSRQVSGANVLTF. The V gene is TRBV19, the J gene TRBJ2-6; maybe TRBD1 (6 bases). V shed 4 bases and J shed 0 bases, with 7 bases lying between them. The CDR3 contains 15 residues. Germline CDR1 and CDR2: LNHDA and SQIVND (reference sequence).

The chain employs TRBV7-2 and TRBJ2-1; D ambiguous. Germline loops: CDR1 SGHTA, CDR2 FQGNSA. The CDR3 is 15 amino acids. The V end lost 1 base, the J end lost 0 bases, and 7 bases lay between the germline ends. This CDR3 reads CASSLDGYSYNEQFF. The CDR3 coding sequence is TGTGCCAGCAGCTTAGACGGGTACTCCTACAATGAGCAGTTCTTC.

This chain connects TRBV6-5 to TRBJ1-6; a weak D match, TRBD1 (5 bases). This CDR3 is 16 amino acids long. Trimming cost V 4 bases and J 5 bases, with 15 bases left between them. CDR1 is MNHEY, CDR2 SVGAGI, per germline. The CDR3 DNA is TGTGCCAGCAGTTCATCAGGGTTACAGGATAATTCACCCCTCCACTTT. Encoded protein: CASSSSGLQDNSPLHF.

This sequence joins TRBV5-1 and TRBJ1-6; TRBD1 matches at 7 bases. This CDR3 spans 14 amino acids. J was trimmed by 9 bases and V by 0 bases; bases with no gene match: 3. Germline V gene data show CDR1 as SGHRS and CDR2 as YFSETQ. The CDR3 region is CASSLGQGTSPLHF. The CDR3, as DNA: TGCGCCAGCAGCTTGGGACAGGGCACTTCACCCCTCCACTTT.

This sequence joins TRBV5-1 and TRBJ1-2, with 7 bases lining up with TRBD1. CDR1 is SGHRS and CDR2 is YFSETQ in the germline V gene. Losses at the gene ends were 4 bases for V and 2 bases for J; bases not matched to a gene: 8. This CDR3 has 15 amino acids. CDR3 sequence: CASSPRGSGNYGYTF. DNA of the CDR3: TGCGCCAGCAGCCCCAGGGGGTCGGGGAACTATGGCTACACCTTC.

The chain is built from TRBV5-6 and TRBJ2-3, with 9 bases identical to TRBD1. CDR3 length: 15 amino acids. Germline CDR1 reads SGHDT; CDR2 reads YYEEEE. The J segment lost 4 bases and the V segment lost 3 bases, leaving 6 bases of the junction unmatched. Here the CDR3 reads CASSSPGQGSDTQYF. The CDR3 region has the DNA TGTGCCAGCAGCTCGCCGGGACAGGGTTCAGATACGCAGTATTTT.

The chain recombines TRBV27 with TRBJ2-7, with D uncertain. The germline CDR1 and CDR2 sequences are MNHEY and SMNVEV (reference sequence). The germline V and J ends were trimmed by 3 bases and 3 bases, with 9 bases remaining between them. CDR3 size: 13 residues. CDR3 DNA sequence: TGTGCCAGCAGTTTGGGCCCAAACTACGAGCAGTACTTC. This sequence encodes CASSLGPNYEQYF.

J is TRBJ2-1 and V is TRBV10-3; TRBD2 agrees at 8 bases. After removal of 4 bases from V and 7 bases from J, the junction contained 6 bases not matched to a gene. CDR1 and CDR2 from the germline V gene are ENHRY and SYGVKD. This CDR3 is 14 amino acids long. In nucleotides, the CDR3 is TGTGCCATCAGTGCCGGGGGGGGTGGTAATGAGCAGTTCTTC. It encodes CAISAGGGGNEQFF.

This sequence joins TRBV3-1 (or the pseudogene TRBV3-2) and TRBJ2-3; a weak D match, TRBD2 (5 bases). The V gene lost 0 bases and the J gene lost 11 bases, with 21 bases spanning the gap. CDR3 length equals 16 residues. Germline V CDR1 and CDR2: LGHDT, YNNKEL (reference sequence). CDR3 region: CASSQDRGPLSTGQYF. The CDR3 bases are TGTGCCAGCAGCCAAGATCGAGGGCCACTCTCCACCGGGCAGTATTTT.

The J gene is TRBJ1-1, the V gene TRBV2, with a possible D match to TRBD1 (5 bases). The CDR3 runs to 15 residues. Germline lookup yields CDR1 SNHLY and CDR2 FYNNEI. The germline V and J ends were trimmed by 6 bases and 3 bases, with 17 bases remaining between them. The CDR3 sequence: CASRIRQSRDTEAFF. CDR3 sequence (DNA): TGTGCCAGCAGGATTCGACAGTCGCGAGACACTGAAGCTTTCTTT. The full variable domain, rest sourced from reference TRBV2 and TRBJ1-1, is EPEVTQTPSHQVTQMGQEVILRCVPISNHLYFYWYRQILGQKVEFLVSFYNNEISEKSEIFDDQFSVERPDGSNFTLKIRSTKLEDSAMYFCASRIRQSRDTEAFFGQGTRLTVV.

The CDR3 sequence is CSVEQTAEGSYTF. In DNA, the CDR3 is TGCAGCGTTGAACAAACAGCAGAGGGAAGCTACACCTTC. The chain recombines TRBV29-1 with TRBJ1-2; D not resolved. CDR3 size: 13 residues. Trimming took off 2 bases at V and 9 bases at J, with 16 bases between the two ends. Per the germline V gene, CDR1 is SQVTM and CDR2 is ANQGSEA.

This clone came up once. The rearrangement joins TRBV10-3 to TRBJ1-1, with D maybe TRBD1 (5 bases). CDR1 and CDR2 (germline): ENHRY, SYGVKD. The CDR3 contains 16 residues. V lost 0 bases, J lost 5 bases, and 16 bases lay in between. CDR3 residues: CAISESKGSGRTEAFF. CDR3 nucleotides: TGTGCCATCAGTGAGTCGAAAGGTTCAGGGCGGACTGAAGCTTTCTTT.

The gene calls are TRBV15 and TRBJ1-6, with unresolved D. The CDR3 sequence is 16 residues long. Trimming took off 5 bases at V and 12 bases at J, with 23 bases between the two ends. The germline CDR1 and CDR2 sequences are LNHNV and YYDKDF (reference sequence). The CDR3 spells CATSLPGGGQFGPLHF. Written as DNA, the CDR3 is TGTGCCACCAGCCTCCCGGGAGGCGGCCAATTCGGACCCCTCCACTTT.

V usage is TRBV30 and J usage is TRBJ2-7, with TRBD2 identical over 7 bases. Germline V gene sequence: CDR1 GTSNPN, CDR2 SVGIG (reference sequence). The CDR3 is made up of 14 amino acids. After removal of 3 bases from V and 6 bases from J, the junction contained 11 bases not matched to a gene. Here the CDR3 DNA reads TGTGCCTGGAGCCAGGTGGCGGGAGCGGGCGAGCAGTACTTC. Translating it yields CAWSQVAGAGEQYF. The full variable domain, rest sourced from reference TRBV30 and TRBJ2-7, is SQTIHQWPATLVQPVGSPLSLECTVEGTSNPNLYWYRQAAGRGLQLLFYSVGIGQISSEVPQNLSASRPQDRQFILSSKKLLLSDSGFYLCAWSQVAGAGEQYFGPGTRLTVT.

This chain links TRBV5-1 with TRBJ2-3; 9 nucleotides agree with TRBD2. Germline V gives CDR1 SGHRS, CDR2 YFSETQ. Unmatched junction bases numbered 13, after V lost 0 bases and J lost 5 bases. The CDR3 is made up of 18 amino acids. The CDR3 is CASSLAWLAGSDGDTQYF. CDR3 DNA sequence: TGCGCCAGCAGCTTGGCCTGGCTAGCGGGATCAGACGGAGATACGCAGTATTTT.